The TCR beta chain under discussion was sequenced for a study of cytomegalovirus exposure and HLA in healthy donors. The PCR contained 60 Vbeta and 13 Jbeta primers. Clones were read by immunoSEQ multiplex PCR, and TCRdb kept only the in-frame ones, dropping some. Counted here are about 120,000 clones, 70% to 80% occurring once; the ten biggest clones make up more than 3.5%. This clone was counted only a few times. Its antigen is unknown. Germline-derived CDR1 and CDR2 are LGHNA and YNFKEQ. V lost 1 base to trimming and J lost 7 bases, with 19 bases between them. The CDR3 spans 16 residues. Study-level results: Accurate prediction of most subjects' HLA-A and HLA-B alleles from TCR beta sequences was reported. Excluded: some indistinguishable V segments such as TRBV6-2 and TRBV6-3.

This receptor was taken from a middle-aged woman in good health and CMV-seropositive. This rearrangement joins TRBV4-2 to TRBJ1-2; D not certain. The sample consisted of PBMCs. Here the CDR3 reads CASSQASETLGFGYTF. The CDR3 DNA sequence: TGTGCCAGCAGCCAAGCCAGCGAGACGCTCGGCTTTGGCTACACCTTC.